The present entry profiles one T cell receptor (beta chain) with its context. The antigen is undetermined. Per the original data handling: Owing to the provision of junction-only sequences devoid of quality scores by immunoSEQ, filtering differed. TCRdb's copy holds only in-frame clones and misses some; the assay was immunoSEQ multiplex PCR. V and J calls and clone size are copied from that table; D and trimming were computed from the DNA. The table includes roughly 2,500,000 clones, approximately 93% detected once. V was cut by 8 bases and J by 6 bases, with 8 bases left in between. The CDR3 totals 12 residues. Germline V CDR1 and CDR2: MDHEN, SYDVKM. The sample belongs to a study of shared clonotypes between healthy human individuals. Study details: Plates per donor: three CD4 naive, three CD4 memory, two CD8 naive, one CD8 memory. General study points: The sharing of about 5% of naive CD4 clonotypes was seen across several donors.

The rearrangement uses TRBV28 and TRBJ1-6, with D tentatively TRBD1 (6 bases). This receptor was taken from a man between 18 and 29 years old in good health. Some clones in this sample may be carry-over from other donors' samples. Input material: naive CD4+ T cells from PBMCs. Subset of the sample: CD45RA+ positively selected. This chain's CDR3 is CASRTANSPLHF. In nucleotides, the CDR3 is TGTGCCAGCCGGACAGCTAATTCACCCCTCCACTTT.